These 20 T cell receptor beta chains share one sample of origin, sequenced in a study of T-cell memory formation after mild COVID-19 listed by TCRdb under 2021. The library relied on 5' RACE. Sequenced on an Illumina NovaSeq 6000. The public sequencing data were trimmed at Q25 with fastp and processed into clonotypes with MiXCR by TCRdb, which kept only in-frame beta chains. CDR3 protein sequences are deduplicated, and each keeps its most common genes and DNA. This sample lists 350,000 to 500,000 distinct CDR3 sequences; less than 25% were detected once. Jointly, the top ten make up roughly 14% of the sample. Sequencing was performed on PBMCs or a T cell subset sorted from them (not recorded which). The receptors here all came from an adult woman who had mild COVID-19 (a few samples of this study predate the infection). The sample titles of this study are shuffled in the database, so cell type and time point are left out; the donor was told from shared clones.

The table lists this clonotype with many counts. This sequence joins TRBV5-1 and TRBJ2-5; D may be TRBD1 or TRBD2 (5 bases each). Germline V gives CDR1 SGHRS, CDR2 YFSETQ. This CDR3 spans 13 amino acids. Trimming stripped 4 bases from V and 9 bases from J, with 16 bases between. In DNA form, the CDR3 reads TGCGCCAGCAGCGAGGGACGGCCCATGGCCCAGTACTTC. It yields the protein CASSEGRPMAQYF.

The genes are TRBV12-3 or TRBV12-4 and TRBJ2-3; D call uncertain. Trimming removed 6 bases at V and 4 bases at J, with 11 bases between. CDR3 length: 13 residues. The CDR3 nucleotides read TGTGCCAGCAGCCAAGTTCCCCCAGATACGCAGTATTTT. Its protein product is CASSQVPPDTQYF.

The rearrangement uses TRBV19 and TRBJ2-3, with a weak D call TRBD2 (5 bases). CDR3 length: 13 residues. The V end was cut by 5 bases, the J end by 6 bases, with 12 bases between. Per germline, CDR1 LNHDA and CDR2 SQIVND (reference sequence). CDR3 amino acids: CASSWSERDTQYF. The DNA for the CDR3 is TGTGCCAGTAGTTGGTCTGAGCGGGATACGCAGTATTTT.

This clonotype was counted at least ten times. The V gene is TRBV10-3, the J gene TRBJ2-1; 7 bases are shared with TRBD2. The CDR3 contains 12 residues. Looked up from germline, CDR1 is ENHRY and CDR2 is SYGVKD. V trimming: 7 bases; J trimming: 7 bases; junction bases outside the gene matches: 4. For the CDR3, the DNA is TGTGCCATCAATGGCGGGAGAAATGAGCAGTTCTTC. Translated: CAINGGRNEQFF.

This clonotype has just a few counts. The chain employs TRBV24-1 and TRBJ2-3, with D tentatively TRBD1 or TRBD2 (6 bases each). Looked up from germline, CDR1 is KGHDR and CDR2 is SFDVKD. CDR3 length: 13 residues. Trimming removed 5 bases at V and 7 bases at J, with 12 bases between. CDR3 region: CATSVTGGNTQYF. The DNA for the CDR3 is TGTGCCACCAGTGTGACAGGAGGGAATACGCAGTATTTT.

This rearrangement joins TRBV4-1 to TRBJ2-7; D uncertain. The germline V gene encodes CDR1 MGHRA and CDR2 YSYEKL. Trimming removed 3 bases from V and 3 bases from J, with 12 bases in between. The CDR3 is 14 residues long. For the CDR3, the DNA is TGCGCCAGCAGCCAGGCTAGTCAAGACTACGAGCAGTACTTC. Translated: CASSQASQDYEQYF.

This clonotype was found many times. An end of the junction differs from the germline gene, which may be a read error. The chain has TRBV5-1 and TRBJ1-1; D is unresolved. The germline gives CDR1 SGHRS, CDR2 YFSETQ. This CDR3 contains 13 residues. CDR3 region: CASSLTPNTEAFF. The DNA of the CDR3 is TGTGCCAGCAGCTTAACCCCGAACACTGAAGCTTTCTTT.

For the CDR3, the DNA is TGCAGTGTGGACACGGGTCTATCGGAGACCCAGTACTTC. It codes for CSVDTGLSETQYF. The rearrangement links TRBV20-1 to TRBJ2-5; tentatively, D is TRBD1 (5 bases). Trimming stripped 7 bases from V and 5 bases from J, with 17 bases between. Per the germline V gene, CDR1 is DFQATT and CDR2 is SNEGSKA (reference sequence). The length of the CDR3 is 13 residues.

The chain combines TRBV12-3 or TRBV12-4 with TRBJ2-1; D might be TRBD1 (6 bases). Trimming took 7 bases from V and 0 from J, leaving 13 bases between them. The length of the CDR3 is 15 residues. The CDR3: CASIRGQSSYNEQFF. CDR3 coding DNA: TGTGCCAGCATTCGAGGACAGAGCTCCTACAATGAGCAGTTCTTC.

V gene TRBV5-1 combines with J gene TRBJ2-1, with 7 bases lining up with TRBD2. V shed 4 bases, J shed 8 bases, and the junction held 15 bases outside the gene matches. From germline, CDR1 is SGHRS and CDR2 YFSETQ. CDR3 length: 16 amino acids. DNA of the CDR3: TGCGCCAGCAGCGGTGCCTGGGAGGGAGCTTGGGATGAGCAGTTCTTC. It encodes CASSGAWEGAWDEQFF. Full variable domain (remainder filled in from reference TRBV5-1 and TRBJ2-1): KAGVTQTPRYLIKTRGQQVTLSCSPISGHRSVSWYQQTPGQGLQFLFEYFSETQRNKGNFPGRFSGRQFSNSRSEMNVSTLELGDSALYLCASSGAWEGAWDEQFFGPGTRLTVL.

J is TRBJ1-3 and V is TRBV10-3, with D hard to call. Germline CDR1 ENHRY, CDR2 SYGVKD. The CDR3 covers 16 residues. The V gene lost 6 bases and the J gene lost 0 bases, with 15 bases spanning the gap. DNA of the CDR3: TGTGCCATCAGCCGCAACAGCGGAGGCTCTGGAAACACCATATATTTT. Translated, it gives CAISRNSGGSGNTIYF.

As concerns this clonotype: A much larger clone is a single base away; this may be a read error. CDR3 protein: CSDEDLGGYTF. The CDR3 DNA follows: TGCAGCGATGAAGATTTGGGTGGCTACACCTTC. This sequence joins TRBV29-1 and TRBJ1-2; D gene ambiguous. Germline V gene sequence: CDR1 SQVTM, CDR2 ANQGSEA. The CDR3 sequence is 11 residues long.

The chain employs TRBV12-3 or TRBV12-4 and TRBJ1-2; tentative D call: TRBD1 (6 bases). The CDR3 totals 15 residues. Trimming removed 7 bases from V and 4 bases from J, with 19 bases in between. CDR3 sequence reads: CASTLSRRGIYGYTF. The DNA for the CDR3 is TGTGCCAGCACTCTTTCCCGGAGGGGGATCTATGGCTACACCTTC.

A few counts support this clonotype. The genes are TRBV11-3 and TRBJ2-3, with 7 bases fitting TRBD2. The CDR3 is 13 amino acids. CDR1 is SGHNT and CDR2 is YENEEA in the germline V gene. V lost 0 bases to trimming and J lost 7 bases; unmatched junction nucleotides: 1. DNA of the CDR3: TGTGCCAGCAGCTTAGAGAGCGGGAATACGCAGTATTTT. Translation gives CASSLESGNTQYF. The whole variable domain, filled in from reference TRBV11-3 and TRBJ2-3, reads EAGVVQSPRYKIIEKKQPVAFWCNPISGHNTLYWYLQNLGQGPELLIRYENEEAVDDSQLPKDRFSAERLKGVDSTLKIQPAELGDSAVYLCASSLESGNTQYFGPGTRLTVL.

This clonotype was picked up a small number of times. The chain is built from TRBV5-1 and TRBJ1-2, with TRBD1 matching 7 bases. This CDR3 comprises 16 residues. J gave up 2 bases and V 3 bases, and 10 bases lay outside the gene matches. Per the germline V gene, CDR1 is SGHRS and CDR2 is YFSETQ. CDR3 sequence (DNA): TGCGCCAGCAGCTCCCGGTGGGAGGGGGCCAACTATGGCTACACCTTC. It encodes CASSSRWEGANYGYTF.

CDR3 in amino acids: CASSAGTGAGYTF. The CDR3, as DNA: TGTGCCAGCAGCGCCGGGACAGGGGCTGGCTACACCTTC. V and J are TRBV5-6 and TRBJ1-2; TRBD1 matches 10 bases. Germline V CDR1 and CDR2: SGHDT, YYEEEE. The CDR3 covers 13 residues. The V gene end was trimmed by 4 bases and the J gene end by 7 bases; junction bases not matched to a gene: 4.

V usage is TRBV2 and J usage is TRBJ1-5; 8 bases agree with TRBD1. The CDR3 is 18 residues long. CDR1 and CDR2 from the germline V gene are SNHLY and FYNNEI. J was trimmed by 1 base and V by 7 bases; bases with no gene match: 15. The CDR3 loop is CASTSPRDRLLSNQPQHF. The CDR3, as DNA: TGTGCCAGCACCAGCCCCCGGGACAGGCTCTTAAGCAATCAGCCCCAGCATTTT.

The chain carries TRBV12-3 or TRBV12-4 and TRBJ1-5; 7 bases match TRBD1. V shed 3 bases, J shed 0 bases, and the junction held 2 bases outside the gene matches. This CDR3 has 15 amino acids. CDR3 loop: CASSFGTVSNQPQHF. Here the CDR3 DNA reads TGTGCCAGCAGTTTCGGGACAGTTAGCAATCAGCCCCAGCATTTT.

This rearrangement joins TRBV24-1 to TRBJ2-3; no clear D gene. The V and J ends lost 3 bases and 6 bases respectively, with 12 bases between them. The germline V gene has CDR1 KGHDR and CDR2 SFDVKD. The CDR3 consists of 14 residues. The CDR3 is CATSDPGIGDTQYF. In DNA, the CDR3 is TGTGCCACCAGTGATCCAGGTATTGGGGATACGCAGTATTTT.

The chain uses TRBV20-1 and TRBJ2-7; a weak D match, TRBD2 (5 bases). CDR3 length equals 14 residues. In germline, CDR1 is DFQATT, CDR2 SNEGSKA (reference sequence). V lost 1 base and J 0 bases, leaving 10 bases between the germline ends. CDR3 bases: TGCAGTGCTAGAGGGCTAGCTTTCTCCTACGAGCAGTACTTC. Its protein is CSARGLAFSYEQYF.